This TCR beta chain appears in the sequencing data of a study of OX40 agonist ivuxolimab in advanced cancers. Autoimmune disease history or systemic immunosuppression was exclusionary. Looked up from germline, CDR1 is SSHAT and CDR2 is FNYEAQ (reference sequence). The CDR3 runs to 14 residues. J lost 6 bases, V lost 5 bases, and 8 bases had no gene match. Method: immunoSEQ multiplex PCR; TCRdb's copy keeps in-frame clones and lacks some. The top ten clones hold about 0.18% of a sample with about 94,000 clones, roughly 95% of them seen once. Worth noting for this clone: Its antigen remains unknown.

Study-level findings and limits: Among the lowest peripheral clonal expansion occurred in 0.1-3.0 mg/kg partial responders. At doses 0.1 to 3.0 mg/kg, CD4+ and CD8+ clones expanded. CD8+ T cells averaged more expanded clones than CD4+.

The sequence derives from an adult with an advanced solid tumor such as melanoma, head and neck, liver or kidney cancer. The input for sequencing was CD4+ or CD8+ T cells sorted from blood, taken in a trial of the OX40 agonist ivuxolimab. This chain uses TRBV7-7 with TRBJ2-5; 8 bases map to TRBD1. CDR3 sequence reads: CASSPGQGAKTQYF. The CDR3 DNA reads TGTGCCAGCAGCCCGGGGCAGGGGGCGAAGACCCAGTACTTC.